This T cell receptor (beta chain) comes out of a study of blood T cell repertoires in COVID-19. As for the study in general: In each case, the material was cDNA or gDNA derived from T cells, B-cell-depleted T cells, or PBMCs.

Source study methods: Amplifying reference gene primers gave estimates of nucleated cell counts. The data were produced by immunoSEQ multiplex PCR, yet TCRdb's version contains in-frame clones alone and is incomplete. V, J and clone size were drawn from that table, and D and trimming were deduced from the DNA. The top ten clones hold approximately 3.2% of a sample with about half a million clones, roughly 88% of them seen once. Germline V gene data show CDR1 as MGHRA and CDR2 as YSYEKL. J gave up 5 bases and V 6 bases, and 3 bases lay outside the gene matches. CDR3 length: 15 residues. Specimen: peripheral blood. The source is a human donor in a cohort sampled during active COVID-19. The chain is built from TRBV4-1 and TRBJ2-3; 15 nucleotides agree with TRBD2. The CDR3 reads CASRGLAGGEDTQYF. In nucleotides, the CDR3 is TGCGCCAGCAGGGGACTAGCGGGAGGAGAAGATACGCAGTATTTT.